Sequencing of this T cell receptor (beta chain) was carried out in a study of cytomegalovirus exposure and HLA in healthy donors. Study results and caveats: Earlier results showed most TCR beta V segments being productive about 87% or about 30% of the time. In vitro assays verified that three CMV-associated chains recognized CMV antigens specifically.

With 60 Vbeta and 13 Jbeta primers, the PCR was carried out. Data came from immunoSEQ multiplex PCR; TCRdb stores just in-frame clones and leaves some out. The sample records tens of thousands of clones, approximately 82% being singletons. The germline gives CDR1 SGHAT, CDR2 FQNNGV. V lost 1 base and J lost 1, with 13 bases in between. The CDR3 has 16 amino acids. With respect to this clone: Its antigen is unidentified.

Sequencing was done on a sample of PBMCs. This sequence originates from a man aged 45-65 years in good health and CMV-seronegative. The rearrangement links TRBV11-2 to TRBJ1-2; D is perhaps TRBD1 (6 bases). The CDR3 sequence: CASSLGVRGGNYGYTF. The CDR3 DNA is TGTGCCAGCAGCTTAGGTGTGAGGGGGGGTAACTATGGCTACACCTTC.